The 25 T cell receptor beta chains below were found in one sample sequenced in a study of T cell changes during pregnancy in multiple sclerosis. Here immunoSEQ multiplex PCR was the method, and the copy in TCRdb shows in-frame clones only, minus some. Of around 80,000 clones in the sample, 92% are singletons; the top ten hold about 3%. This specimen consisted of peripheral blood, obtained before pregnancy. These TCRs come from a female donor with multiple sclerosis, enrolled in a pregnancy study.

This clone was seen only once. This chain links TRBV28 with TRBJ1-5, with D possibly being TRBD1 (6 bases). Germline CDR1 MDHEN, CDR2 SYDVKM. V was pared by 6 bases and J by 0 bases, with 9 bases between. CDR3 length: 14 amino acids. The CDR3, as DNA: TGTGCCAGCAGATCAGGGGTTAGCAATCAGCCCCAGCATTTT. As protein: CASRSGVSNQPQHF.

The CDR3 spells CASSTGTSGFSYEQYF. CDR3 nucleotides: TGTGCCAGCAGCACCGGGACTAGCGGGTTCTCCTACGAGCAGTACTTC. V and J are TRBV5-6 and TRBJ2-7; 12 bases line up with TRBD2. Losses at the gene ends were 4 bases for V and 0 bases for J; bases not matched to a gene: 5. The CDR3 covers 16 residues. The germline CDR1 and CDR2 sequences are SGHDT and YYEEEE.

The V gene is TRBV7-3, the J gene TRBJ2-1, with 8 bases identical to TRBD2. The CDR3 loop spans 15 amino acids. Germline lookup yields CDR1 SGHTA and CDR2 FQGTGA. Germline trimming cut 5 bases from V and 3 bases from J; bases unmatched to any gene: 6. The CDR3 is CASSLLAGGYNEQFF. Written as DNA, the CDR3 is TGTGCCAGCAGCCTCCTTGCGGGAGGCTACAATGAGCAGTTCTTC.

J is TRBJ2-1 and V is TRBV9; 8 bases line up with TRBD1. This CDR3 comprises 16 residues. Per germline, CDR1 SGDLS and CDR2 YYNGEE. The ends lost 4 bases at V and 2 bases at J; junction bases unmatched: 8. The CDR3 sequence is CASSLSWGQAYNEQFF. The CDR3 region has the DNA TGTGCCAGCAGCCTCTCGTGGGGACAGGCCTACAATGAGCAGTTCTTC.

The V and J genes are TRBV10-1 and TRBJ2-6; D gene uncertain. The CDR3 has 15 amino acids. V was pared by 2 bases and J by 1 base, with 6 bases between. The germline gives CDR1 WNHNN, CDR2 SYGVQD (reference sequence). CDR3 amino acids: CASSEALSGANVLTF. The CDR3 region has the DNA TGCGCCAGCAGTGAGGCACTTTCTGGGGCCAACGTCCTGACTTTC.

The chain has TRBV5-4 and TRBJ2-5, with TRBD2 identical over 7 bases. Germline V gives CDR1 SGHNT, CDR2 YYREEE (reference sequence). Trimming cost V 3 bases and J 4 bases; bases outside gene matches: 12. The CDR3 has 16 amino acids. CDR3 sequence reads: CASSSPGEGRVETQYF. CDR3 in DNA: TGTGCCAGCAGCTCACCCGGGGAGGGCCGCGTAGAGACCCAGTACTTC.

The rearrangement links TRBV10-3 to TRBJ2-1, with D perhaps TRBD1 (6 bases). Germline values: CDR1 ENHRY, CDR2 SYGVKD. The CDR3 extends over 16 amino acids. V lost 3 bases, J lost 8 bases, and 20 bases lay in between. The CDR3 DNA follows: TGTGCCATCAGTGACCGACAGGTCGCCCTTGGGGATGAGCAGTTCTTC. The encoded protein is CAISDRQVALGDEQFF.

The CDR3 loop reads CASSLAAGEGGREQYF. The CDR3 nucleotides read TGTGCCAGCAGCTTAGCGGCGGGAGAGGGGGGGCGTGAGCAGTATTTT. The chain combines TRBV7-6 with TRBJ2-3, with a possible D match to TRBD2 (7 bases). V lost 0 bases and J 11 bases, leaving 21 bases between the germline ends. The CDR3 extends over 16 amino acids. CDR1 is SGHVS and CDR2 is FNYEAQ in the germline V gene.

The count of this clone is one. This chain joins TRBV4-1 and TRBJ2-7, with 9 bases matching TRBD1. The V segment lost 5 bases and the J segment 0 bases; nucleotides outside the gene matches: 11. This CDR3 region has 17 residues. The germline V gene has CDR1 MGHRA and CDR2 YSYEKL. The CDR3 region is CASSVQPGTGLSYEQYF. The CDR3 DNA is TGCGCCAGCAGCGTTCAACCCGGGACAGGGCTCTCCTACGAGCAGTACTTC.

The rearrangement links TRBV27 to TRBJ1-3; D uncertain. The germline V gene has CDR1 MNHEY and CDR2 SMNVEV (reference sequence). V lost 7 bases and J 0 bases, leaving 13 bases between the germline ends. This CDR3 is 15 amino acids long. The DNA for the CDR3 is TGTGCCAGCATGGTTTTTCTCAGCTCTGGAAACACCATATATTTT. Residues: CASMVFLSSGNTIYF.

CDR3 DNA sequence: TGTGCCAGCAGTCAGACTAGCACCTACGAGCAGTACTTC. Protein sequence: CASSQTSTYEQYF. The V call is TRBV27, the J call TRBJ2-7; the match to TRBD2 covers 7 bases. The CDR3 is 13 amino acids. Germline values: CDR1 MNHEY, CDR2 SMNVEV (reference sequence). V lost 5 bases to trimming and J lost 2 bases; unmatched junction nucleotides: 3.

This chain uses TRBV7-2 with TRBJ2-7; 11 bases agree with TRBD2. V trimming: 1 base; J trimming: 4 bases; junction bases outside the gene matches: 6. Germline V lookup: CDR1 SGHTA, CDR2 FQGNSA. CDR3 size: 16 residues. The CDR3 DNA reads TGTGCCAGCAGCTTAGATCGGGCTAGCGGGAGGTACGAGCAGTACTTC. Translated, it gives CASSLDRASGRYEQYF.

The J gene is TRBJ2-7, the V gene TRBV19; D is perhaps TRBD1 (6 bases). CDR1 and CDR2 (germline): LNHDA, SQIVND (reference sequence). The length of the CDR3 is 14 residues. V lost 3 bases, J lost 5 bases, and 14 bases lay in between. The CDR3 spells CASSMQGYSDEQYF. In DNA, the CDR3 is TGTGCCAGTAGTATGCAGGGGTACTCGGACGAGCAGTACTTC.

This chain links TRBV5-4 with TRBJ2-7; D not resolved. The germline V gene has CDR1 SGHNT and CDR2 YYREEE (reference sequence). The CDR3 runs to 14 residues. V lost 5 bases to trimming and J lost 2 bases, with 14 bases between them. CDR3 protein: CASSPALPPYEQYF. The CDR3 nucleotides are TGTGCCAGCAGTCCAGCGCTACCCCCCTACGAGCAGTACTTC.

About this clone itself: A junction end diverges from the germline sequence, so it may reflect a read error. J is TRBJ1-5 and V is TRBV30, with TRBD1 identical over 7 bases. Looked up from germline, CDR1 is GTSNPN and CDR2 is SVGIG (reference sequence). The CDR3 is 11 amino acids. The CDR3: CAWSTGQLQHF. Here the CDR3 DNA reads TGTGCCTGGAGTACGGGACAGCTCCAGCATTTT.

In this sample, this clone turned up once. The gene calls are TRBV19 and TRBJ1-2; D is unresolved. This CDR3 has 13 amino acids. Deletions cut 5 bases from V and 0 bases from J, with 7 bases between. Germline-derived CDR1 and CDR2 are LNHDA and SQIVND (reference sequence). This CDR3 reads CASSYEANYGYTF. CDR3 DNA: TGTGCCAGTAGTTACGAGGCTAACTATGGCTACACCTTC.

The chain carries TRBV4-3 and TRBJ1-3; a possible D gene is TRBD1 (5 bases). With 3 bases removed from V and 0 bases from J, the gap between germline ends came to 9 bases. Per germline, CDR1 LGHNA and CDR2 YSLEER. This CDR3 is 15 amino acids long. DNA of the CDR3: TGCGCCAGCAGCCAGAACGGACACTCTGGAAACACCATATATTTT. This encodes CASSQNGHSGNTIYF.

This rearrangement joins TRBV5-6 to TRBJ2-7, with 7 bases fitting TRBD2. Germline V gene lookup returns CDR1 SGHDT and CDR2 YYEEEE. The CDR3 contains 16 residues. With V trimmed by 4 bases and J by 2 bases, 12 bases remained unmatched. The CDR3: CASSRGPGGEAYEQYF. The CDR3 bases are TGTGCCAGCAGCAGGGGACCGGGGGGAGAGGCCTACGAGCAGTACTTC.

CDR3 sequence: CASSPIRQGGDEQFF. The CDR3, as DNA: TGTGCCAGCAGTCCTATCAGACAGGGCGGAGATGAGCAGTTCTTC. The chain links TRBV6-5 to TRBJ2-1; TRBD1 aligns across 7 bases. The CDR3 sequence is 15 residues long. The V segment lost 5 bases and the J segment 8 bases; nucleotides outside the gene matches: 12. Germline V lookup: CDR1 MNHEY, CDR2 SVGAGI.

The chain couples TRBV6-6 to TRBJ1-6, with D possibly being TRBD1 (6 bases). The CDR3 has 12 amino acids. V lost 8 bases and J lost 7, with 9 bases in between. Germline CDR1 reads MNHNY; CDR2 reads SVGAGI (reference sequence). The chain's CDR3 is CASQQGNSPLHF. The CDR3, as DNA: TGTGCCAGCCAACAGGGAAATTCACCCCTCCACTTT.

CDR3 amino acids: CASSKQQGPLSEAFF. The CDR3, as DNA: TGTGCCAGCAGCAAACAACAGGGGCCGCTATCCGAAGCTTTCTTT. The chain recombines TRBV7-6 with TRBJ1-1, with 7 bases that match TRBD1. Trimming took 5 bases from V and 8 from J; bases not matched to a gene: 14. The CDR3 loop spans 15 amino acids. Germline V CDR1 and CDR2: SGHVS, FNYEAQ.

This sequence joins TRBV28 and TRBJ1-5, with 8 bases identical to TRBD1. The CDR3 totals 15 residues. Germline CDR1 reads MDHEN; CDR2 reads SYDVKM. With V trimmed by 6 bases and J by 2 bases, 6 bases remained unmatched. CDR3 nucleotide sequence: TGTGCCAGCAGCCCTGGACAGGGTCGCAATCAGCCCCAGCATTTT. As protein: CASSPGQGRNQPQHF.

J is TRBJ2-7 and V is TRBV28, with TRBD1 as a possible D gene (5 bases). Trimming took 2 bases from V and 0 from J, leaving 29 bases between them. CDR1 is MDHEN and CDR2 is SYDVKM in the germline V gene. This CDR3 spans 21 amino acids. The CDR3 region is CASSLGQGHLLSPGSSYEQYF. In nucleotides, the CDR3 is TGTGCCAGCAGTTTAGGGCAGGGCCATCTCCTGTCTCCAGGGTCCTCCTACGAGCAGTACTTC. Full variable domain (remainder filled in from reference TRBV28 and TRBJ2-7): DVKVTQSSRYLVKRTGEKVFLECVQDMDHENMFWYRQDPGLGLRLIYFSYDVKMKEKGDIPEGYSVSREKKERFSLILESASTNQTSMYLCASSLGQGHLLSPGSSYEQYFGPGTRLTVT.

The chain combines TRBV28 with TRBJ2-7, with 7 bases fitting TRBD1. The CDR3 is 14 residues long. With V trimmed by 6 bases and J by 4 bases, 9 bases remained unmatched. Germline CDR1 reads MDHEN; CDR2 reads SYDVKM. This CDR3 is CASSPDRVRYEQYF. The DNA for the CDR3 is TGTGCCAGCAGCCCCGACAGGGTCAGGTACGAGCAGTACTTC.

The chain carries TRBV11-2 and TRBJ2-3, with TRBD2 matching over 8 bases. The CDR3 sequence is 15 residues long. Per the germline V gene, CDR1 is SGHAT and CDR2 is FQNNGV. The trim removed 3 bases at V and 6 bases at J, leaving 8 bases unmatched. In DNA form, the CDR3 reads TGTGCCAGCAGCTTGCAGCGGGAGAGGTGGGATACGCAGTATTTT. Translating it yields CASSLQRERWDTQYF.